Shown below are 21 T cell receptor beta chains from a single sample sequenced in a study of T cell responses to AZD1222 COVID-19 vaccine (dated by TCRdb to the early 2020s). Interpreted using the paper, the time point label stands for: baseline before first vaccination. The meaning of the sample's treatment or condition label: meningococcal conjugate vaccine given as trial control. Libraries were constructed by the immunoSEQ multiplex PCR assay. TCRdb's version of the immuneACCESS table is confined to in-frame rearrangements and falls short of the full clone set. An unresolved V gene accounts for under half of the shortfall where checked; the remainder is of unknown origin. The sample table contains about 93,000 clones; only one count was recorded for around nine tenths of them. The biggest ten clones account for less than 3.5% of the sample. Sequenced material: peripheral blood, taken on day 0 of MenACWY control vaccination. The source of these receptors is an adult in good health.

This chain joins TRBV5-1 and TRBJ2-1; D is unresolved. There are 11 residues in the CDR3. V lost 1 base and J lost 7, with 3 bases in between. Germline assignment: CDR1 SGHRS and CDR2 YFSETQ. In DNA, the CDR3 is TGCGCCAGCAGCTTGAAAAATGAGCAGTTCTTC. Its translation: CASSLKNEQFF.

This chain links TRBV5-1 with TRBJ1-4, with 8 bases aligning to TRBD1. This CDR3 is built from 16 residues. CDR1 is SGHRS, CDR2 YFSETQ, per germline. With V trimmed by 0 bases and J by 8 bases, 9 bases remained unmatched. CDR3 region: CASSLGWTGPVEKLFF. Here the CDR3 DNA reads TGCGCCAGCAGCTTGGGGTGGACAGGGCCAGTAGAAAAACTGTTTTTT. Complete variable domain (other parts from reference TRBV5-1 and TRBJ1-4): KAGVTQTPRYLIKTRGQQVTLSCSPISGHRSVSWYQQTPGQGLQFLFEYFSETQRNKGNFPGRFSGRQFSNSRSEMNVSTLELGDSALYLCASSLGWTGPVEKLFFGSGTQLSVL.

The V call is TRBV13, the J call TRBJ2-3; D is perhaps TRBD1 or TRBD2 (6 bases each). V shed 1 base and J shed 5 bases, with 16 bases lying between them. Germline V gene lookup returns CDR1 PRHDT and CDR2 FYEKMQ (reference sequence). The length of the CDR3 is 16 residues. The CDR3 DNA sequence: TGTGCCAGCAGCTTAGAAGGGGGGCGGTTGGAAGATACGCAGTATTTT. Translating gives CASSLEGGRLEDTQYF.

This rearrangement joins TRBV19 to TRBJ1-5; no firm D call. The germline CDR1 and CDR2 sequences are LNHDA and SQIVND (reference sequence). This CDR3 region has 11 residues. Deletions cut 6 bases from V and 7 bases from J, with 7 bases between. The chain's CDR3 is CASSRGQPQHF. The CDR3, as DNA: TGTGCCAGTAGCCGAGGACAGCCCCAGCATTTT. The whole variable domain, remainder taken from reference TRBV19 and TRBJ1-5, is DGGITQSPKYLFRKEGQNVTLSCEQNLNHDAMYWYRQDPGQGLRLIYYSQIVNDFQKGDIAEGYSVSREKKESFPLTVTSAQKNPTAFYLCASSRGQPQHFGDGTRLSIL.

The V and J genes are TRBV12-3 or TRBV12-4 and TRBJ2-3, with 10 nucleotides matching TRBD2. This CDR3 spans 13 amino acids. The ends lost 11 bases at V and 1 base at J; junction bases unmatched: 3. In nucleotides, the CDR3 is TGTGCCTCGGGGACTAGCGGCACAGATACGCAGTATTTT. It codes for CASGTSGTDTQYF.

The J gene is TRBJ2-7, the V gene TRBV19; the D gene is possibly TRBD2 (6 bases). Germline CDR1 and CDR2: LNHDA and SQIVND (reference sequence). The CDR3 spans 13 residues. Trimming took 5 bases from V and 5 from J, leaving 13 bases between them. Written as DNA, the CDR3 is TGTGCCAGTAGTCCCAGATGGGGGGACGAGCAGTACTTC. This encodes CASSPRWGDEQYF.

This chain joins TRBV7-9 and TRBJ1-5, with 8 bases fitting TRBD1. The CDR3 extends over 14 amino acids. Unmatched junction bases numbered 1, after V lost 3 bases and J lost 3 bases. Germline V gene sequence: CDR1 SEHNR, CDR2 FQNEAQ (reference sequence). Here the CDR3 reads CASSLGQANQPQHF. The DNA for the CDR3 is TGTGCCAGCAGCTTGGGACAGGCCAATCAGCCCCAGCATTTT.

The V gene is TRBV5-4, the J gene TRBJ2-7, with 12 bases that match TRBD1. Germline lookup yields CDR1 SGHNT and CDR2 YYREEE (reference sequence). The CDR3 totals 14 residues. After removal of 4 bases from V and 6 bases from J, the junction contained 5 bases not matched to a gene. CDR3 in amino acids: CASSGTGGVGEQYF. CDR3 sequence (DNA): TGTGCCAGCAGCGGGACAGGGGGCGTGGGCGAGCAGTACTTC.

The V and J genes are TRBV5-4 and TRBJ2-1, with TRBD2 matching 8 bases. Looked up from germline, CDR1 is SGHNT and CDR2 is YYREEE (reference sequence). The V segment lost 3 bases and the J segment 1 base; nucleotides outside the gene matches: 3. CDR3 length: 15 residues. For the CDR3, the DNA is TGTGCCAGCAGCTCCCTAGCGGGTTCCTACAATGAGCAGTTCTTC. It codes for CASSSLAGSYNEQFF.

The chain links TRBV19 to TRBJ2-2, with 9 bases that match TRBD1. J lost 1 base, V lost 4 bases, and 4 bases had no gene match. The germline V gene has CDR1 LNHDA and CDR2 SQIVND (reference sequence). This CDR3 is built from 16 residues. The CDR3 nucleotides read TGTGCCAGTAGTAGCTCGGGACAGGGGAACACCGGGGAGCTGTTTTTT. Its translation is CASSSSGQGNTGELFF.

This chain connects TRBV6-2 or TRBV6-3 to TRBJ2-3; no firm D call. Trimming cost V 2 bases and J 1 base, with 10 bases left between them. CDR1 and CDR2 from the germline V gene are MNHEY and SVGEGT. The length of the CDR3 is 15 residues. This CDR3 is CASSYHFAGTDTQYF. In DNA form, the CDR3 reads TGTGCCAGCAGTTACCACTTTGCGGGCACAGATACGCAGTATTTT.

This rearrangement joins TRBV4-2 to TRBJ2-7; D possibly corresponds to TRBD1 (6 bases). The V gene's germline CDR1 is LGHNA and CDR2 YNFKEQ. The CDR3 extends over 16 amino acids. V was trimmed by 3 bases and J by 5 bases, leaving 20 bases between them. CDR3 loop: CASSQAIGTHSHEQYF. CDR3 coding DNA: TGTGCCAGCAGCCAGGCCATCGGGACACATTCCCACGAGCAGTACTTC.

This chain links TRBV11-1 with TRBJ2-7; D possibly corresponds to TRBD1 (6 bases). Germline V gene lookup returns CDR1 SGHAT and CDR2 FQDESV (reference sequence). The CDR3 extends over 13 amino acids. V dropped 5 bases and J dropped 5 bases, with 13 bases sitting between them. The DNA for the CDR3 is TGTGCCAGCAGCATCGGCAGGGACAACGAGCAGTACTTC. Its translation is CASSIGRDNEQYF.

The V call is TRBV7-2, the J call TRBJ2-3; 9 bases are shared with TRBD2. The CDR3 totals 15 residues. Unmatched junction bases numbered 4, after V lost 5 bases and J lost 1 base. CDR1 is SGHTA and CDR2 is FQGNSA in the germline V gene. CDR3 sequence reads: CASSTRTSGTDTQYF. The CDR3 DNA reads TGTGCCAGCAGCACAAGGACTAGCGGCACAGATACGCAGTATTTT.

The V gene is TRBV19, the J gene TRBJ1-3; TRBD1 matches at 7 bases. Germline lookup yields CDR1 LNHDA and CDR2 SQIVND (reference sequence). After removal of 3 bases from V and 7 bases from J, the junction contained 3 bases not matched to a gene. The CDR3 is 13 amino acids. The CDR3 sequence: CASSMGRGNTIYF. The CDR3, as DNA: TGTGCCAGTAGTATGGGCAGGGGGAACACCATATATTTT.

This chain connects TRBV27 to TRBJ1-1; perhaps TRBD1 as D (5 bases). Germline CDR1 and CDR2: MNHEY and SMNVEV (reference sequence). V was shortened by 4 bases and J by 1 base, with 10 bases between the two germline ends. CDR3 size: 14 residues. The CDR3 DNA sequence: TGTGCCAGCAGTTCTTGGGGGGGGAACACTGAAGCTTTCTTT. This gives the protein CASSSWGGNTEAFF.

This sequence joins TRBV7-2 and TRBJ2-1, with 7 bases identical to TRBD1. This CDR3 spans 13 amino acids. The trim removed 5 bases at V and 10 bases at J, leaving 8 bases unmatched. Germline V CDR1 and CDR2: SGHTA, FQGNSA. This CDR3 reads CASSPQGSGEQFF. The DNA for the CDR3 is TGTGCCAGCAGCCCACAGGGGAGCGGAGAGCAGTTCTTC.

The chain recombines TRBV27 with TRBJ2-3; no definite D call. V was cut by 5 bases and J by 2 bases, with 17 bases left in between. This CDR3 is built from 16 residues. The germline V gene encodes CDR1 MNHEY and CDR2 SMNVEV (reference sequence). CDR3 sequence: CASSPQLVGLTDTQYF. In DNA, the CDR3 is TGTGCCAGCAGTCCACAGTTGGTCGGGCTCACAGATACGCAGTATTTT.

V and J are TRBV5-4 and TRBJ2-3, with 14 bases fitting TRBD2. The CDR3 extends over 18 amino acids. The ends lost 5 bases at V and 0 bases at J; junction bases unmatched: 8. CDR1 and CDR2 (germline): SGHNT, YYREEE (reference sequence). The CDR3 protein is CASSMGLAGASSTDTQYF. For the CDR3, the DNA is TGTGCCAGCAGTATGGGACTAGCGGGGGCTTCTAGCACAGATACGCAGTATTTT.

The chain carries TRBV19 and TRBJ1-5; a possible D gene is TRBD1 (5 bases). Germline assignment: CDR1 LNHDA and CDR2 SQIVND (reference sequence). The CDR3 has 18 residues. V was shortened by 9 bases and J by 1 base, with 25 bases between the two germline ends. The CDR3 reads CASQPGPLISGSNQPQHF. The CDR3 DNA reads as TGTGCCAGCCAACCGGGGCCCCTAATTAGTGGGAGCAATCAGCCCCAGCATTTT.

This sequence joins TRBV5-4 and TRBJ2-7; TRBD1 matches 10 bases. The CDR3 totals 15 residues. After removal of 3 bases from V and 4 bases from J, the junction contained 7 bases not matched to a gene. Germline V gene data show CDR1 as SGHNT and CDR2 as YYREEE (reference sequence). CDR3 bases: TGTGCCAGCAGCTCCTCCGGGACAGGGGTATACGAGCAGTACTTC. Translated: CASSSSGTGVYEQYF.